This T cell receptor (beta chain) emerged from a study of tumor-infiltrating lymphocytes in primary liver carcinoma. Study overall: These patients were men and women whose ages were 30 to 69 years. The study reported T1-T3 N0M0 tumors spanning 4.2 to 10 cm.

Total RNA amounting to around 530 ng was the source from which TCR beta cDNA was made with a constant-region primer. What produced the TCR beta libraries was three nested multiplex PCR rounds using slightly modified ARM-PCR. TRBV1-TRBV30 forward primers and a C-beta reverse primer were used in the first two PCR rounds, which each ran for approximately 11 cycles. MiXCR, run by TCRdb on the multiplex PCR reads, gives a single entry per CDR3 protein. This table has roughly 100,000 distinct CDR3 sequences, around 80% appearing once. General study findings and limits: Merely some 7-24% of top clones spanned all five tumor regions.

Bulk tissue was left unsorted, and RNA and DNA were co-extracted from around 18-30 mg of it. Every patient in the cohort had a primary liver carcinoma. That carcinoma was treated by surgical resection. The CDR3 loop spans 16 amino acids. Germline CDR1 is SGHAT and CDR2 is FQNNGV. Points on this clonotype: What it binds is not known.

The gene calls are TRBV11-2 and TRBJ1-1; D not certain. The source is a man aged 35 to 55 with primary liver carcinoma and hepatitis B virus infection. Sequencing was carried out using liver tumor tissue from sampling region 3. Subset denoted: tumor region T3, left-lateral pole. CDR3 sequence reads: CESSLDFRWANTEAFF. The CDR3 DNA reads as TGTGAAAGCAGCTTAGACTTTAGATGGGCGAACACTGAAGCTTTCTTT.